Following are 16 T cell receptor beta chains from one sample sequenced in a study of tumor-infiltrating lymphocytes in primary liver carcinoma. The roughly 17-31 mg bulk tissue piece was not sorted before simultaneous RNA and DNA extraction. Priming with a constant-region primer yielded TCR beta cDNA from about 510 ng total RNA. Generation of the TCR beta libraries relied on three nested multiplex PCR rounds using slightly modified ARM-PCR. TRBV1-TRBV30 forward primers paired with a C-beta reverse primer drove the first two PCR rounds, around 10 cycles each. TCRdb called the multiplex PCR reads again in MiXCR, with one record for every CDR3 protein. The repertoire consists of roughly 100,000 distinct CDR3 sequences, with roughly 80% occurring once and the leading ten covering approximately 20%. The sequenced material came from liver tumor tissue from sampling region 3. Subset given: tumor region T3, left-lateral pole. These receptors were collected from a man aged 40-49 years with primary liver carcinoma and hepatitis B virus infection.

In this sample, this clonotype turned up a few times. The gene calls are TRBV29-1 and TRBJ1-5; a weak D match, TRBD1 (5 bases). The CDR3 consists of 13 residues. Germline CDR1 is SQVTM and CDR2 is ANQGSEA. V lost 8 bases to trimming and J lost 4 bases, with 15 bases between them. The CDR3 spells CSTGGGANQPQHF. The CDR3 DNA is TGCAGCACCGGGGGTGGAGCGAATCAGCCCCAGCATTTT.

V usage is TRBV28 and J usage is TRBJ2-4; a weak D match, TRBD1 (6 bases). The germline V gene has CDR1 MDHEN and CDR2 SYDVKM. The V and J ends lost 8 bases and 7 bases respectively, with 21 bases between them. The CDR3 spans 15 residues. The CDR3 DNA reads as TGTGCCAGCGGACCAAGACAGGCTATAGGGAACATTCAGTACTTC. Residues: CASGPRQAIGNIQYF.

This clonotype was picked up one time. The junction shows a germline mismatch at one end, possibly a read error. V usage is TRBV29-1 and J usage is TRBJ2-2, with D possibly being TRBD2 (6 bases). This CDR3 region has 15 residues. In germline, CDR1 is SQVTM, CDR2 ANQGSEA. The CDR3 DNA follows: TGCAGCGTTGTCACGGCGGGAACGTACACCAGGGAGCTGTTTTTT. The encoded protein is CSVVTAGTYTRELFF.

Turning to this clonotype: Compared with germline, one end of the junction differs, possibly owing to a read error. This sequence joins TRBV11-1 and TRBJ2-3; D is tentatively TRBD1 or TRBD2 (5 bases each). The CDR3 extends over 15 amino acids. The germline V gene encodes CDR1 SGHAT and CDR2 FQDESV (reference sequence). CDR3 nucleotide sequence: TGTGCCAGCAGCTTAGCCGATAGGGGAGCGGATACCCAGTATTTT. Encoded protein: CASSLADRGADTQYF.

A note on this clonotype: This may be a read error, as it is one base from a much larger clone. This chain links TRBV29-1 with TRBJ1-1; D call uncertain. Trimming took off 7 bases at V and 1 base at J, with 10 bases between the two ends. The CDR3 loop spans 12 amino acids. Germline V gene sequence: CDR1 SQVTM, CDR2 ANQGSEA. The CDR3 is CSGATSNTEAFF. The CDR3 bases are TGCAGCGGAGCAACCTCGAACACTGAAGCTTTCTTT. Filled out from reference TRBV29-1 and TRBJ1-1, the complete variable domain reads SAVISQKPSRDICQRGTSLTIQCQVDSQVTMMFWYRQQPGQSLTLIATANQGSEATYESGFVIDKFPISRPNLTFSTLTVSNMSPEDSSIYLCSGATSNTEAFFGQGTRLTVV.

Concerning this clonotype: Lacking the conserved final phenylalanine or tryptophan, this CDR3 likely reflects a read error. V usage is TRBV7-8 and J usage is TRBJ2-4; D unclear. V dropped 5 bases and J dropped 0 bases, with 17 bases sitting between them. Per germline, CDR1 SGHVS and CDR2 FQNEAQ. The CDR3 sequence is 17 residues long. CDR3 protein: CASSPLSTGLAKNIQYL. CDR3 DNA: TGTGCCAGCAGCCCCCTTTCAACCGGATTAGCCAAAAACATTCAGTACCTC.

This chain uses TRBV5-5 with TRBJ1-1; D gene uncertain. Germline lookup yields CDR1 SGHKS and CDR2 YYEKEE (reference sequence). The CDR3 sequence is 13 residues long. V lost 4 bases and J lost 4, with 11 bases in between. CDR3 amino acids: CASSLIKGTEAFF. In DNA form, the CDR3 reads TGTGCCAGCAGCCTGATCAAGGGCACTGAAGCTTTCTTT.

As for this clonotype: This CDR3 is missing its conserved last phenylalanine or tryptophan, likely due to a read error. The V and J genes are TRBV4-1 and TRBJ2-7, with TRBD1 identical over 11 bases. From germline, CDR1 is MGHRA and CDR2 YSYEKL. J gave up 4 bases and V 4 bases, and 6 bases lay outside the gene matches. There are 15 residues in the CDR3. The chain's CDR3 is CASSLRDRGTYEQYY. The CDR3, as DNA: TGCGCCAGCAGCCTCAGGGACAGGGGGACTTACGAGCAGTACTAC.

The chain links TRBV11-2 to TRBJ2-7; 8 bases agree with TRBD2. Per germline, CDR1 SGHAT and CDR2 FQNNGV. This CDR3 region has 17 residues. The trim removed 2 bases at V and 1 base at J, leaving 10 bases unmatched. The CDR3 DNA follows: TGTGCCAGCAGCTTAACAACTCCGACTAGCGCATCCTACGAGCAGTACTTC. It codes for CASSLTTPTSASYEQYF. The whole variable domain, remainder taken from reference TRBV11-2 and TRBJ2-7, is EAGVAQSPRYKIIEKRQSVAFWCNPISGHATLYWYQQILGQGPKLLIQFQNNGVVDDSQLPKDRFSAERLKGVDSTLKIQPAKLEDSAVYLCASSLTTPTSASYEQYFGPGTRLTVT.

Notes on this clonotype: One end of the junction varies from germline; a read error may be responsible. The J gene is TRBJ1-1, the V gene TRBV12-3 or TRBV12-4; no reliable D call. The CDR3 covers 14 residues. The CDR3 DNA sequence: TGTGTCAGCACCCCATTCGGTGGTGACACTGAAGCTTTCTTT. This sequence encodes CVSTPFGGDTEAFF.

Regarding this clonotype: The junction departs from the called germline gene at one end, perhaps through a read error. The chain is built from TRBV29-1 and TRBJ2-3; maybe TRBD2 (6 bases). The V gene's germline CDR1 is SQVTM and CDR2 ANQGSEA. There are 16 residues in the CDR3. The CDR3, as DNA: TGCAGCGTCGCTGGAGTGGACGGGAGTAGTACAGGTACGCAGTATTTT. Translating it yields CSVAGVDGSSTGTQYF.

The chain couples TRBV1 to TRBJ2-5. TRBV1 is shown as a pseudogene. The CDR3 consists of 13 residues. CDR3 in DNA: TGCACCAGTAGTCACCACATACAAGAGACCCAGTACTTC. Translating gives CTSSHHIQETQYF.

Notes on this clonotype: The conserved final phenylalanine or tryptophan is absent from the CDR3, which likely points to a read error. J is TRBJ2-2 and V is TRBV12-3 or TRBV12-4; 7 positions agree with TRBD2. The V gene end was trimmed by 3 bases and the J gene end by 7 bases; junction bases not matched to a gene: 5. CDR3 length: 14 residues. DNA for the CDR3: TGTGCCAGCAGTTTGGACGGGAGGCTCGGGGAGCTGTTTTTG. It codes for CASSLDGRLGELFL.

On this clonotype itself: Likely a read error: the CDR3 ends without its conserved phenylalanine or tryptophan. This chain joins TRBV4-1 and TRBJ1-5; D is unclear. Germline CDR1 is MGHRA and CDR2 is YSYEKL. This CDR3 region has 13 residues. CDR3 residues: CASSFALDQSQHS. In DNA, the CDR3 is TGCGCCAGCAGTTTTGCTCTCGATCAGTCCCAGCATTCT.

On this clonotype itself: Germline and junction disagree at one end, which may indicate a read error. The chain links TRBV6-5 to TRBJ1-1; D gene ambiguous. The CDR3 runs to 14 residues. Germline V gives CDR1 MNHEY, CDR2 SVGAGI. The CDR3 spells CATSYRLTNTESFF. CDR3 DNA: TGTGCCACCAGTTACCGACTGACGAACACTGAATCTTTCTTT.

J is TRBJ2-1 and V is TRBV6-5, with D possibly being TRBD2 (6 bases). V dropped 4 bases and J dropped 6 bases, with 16 bases sitting between them. The CDR3 loop spans 15 amino acids. In germline, CDR1 is MNHEY, CDR2 SVGAGI. CDR3 nucleotide sequence: TGTGCCAGCAGTTGGGGCGGGACCCTAGTCAATGAGCAGTTCTTC. Its protein product is CASSWGGTLVNEQFF.